The next 9 T cell receptor beta chains were all read from a single sample in a study of PD-L1 blockade in urothelial cancer. Time point here: peripheral blood 6 weeks after treatment start. Assay: immunoSEQ multiplex PCR; the TCRdb copy retains only in-frame clones and omits some. This repertoire shows roughly 51,000 clones, approximately 85% found once; its top ten account for 1.9%. The sequencing used PBMCs, collected around atezolizumab (anti-PD-L1) treatment. The receptor set was obtained from a man over 45 with urothelial cancer.

The DNA of the CDR3 is TGTGCCAGCAGCTTAGCGCCGGGAAGCTACGAGCAGTACTTC. It yields the protein CASSLAPGSYEQYF. The rearrangement uses TRBV7-2 and TRBJ2-7; perhaps TRBD2 as D (5 bases). The germline CDR1 and CDR2 sequences are SGHTA and FQGNSA. This CDR3 comprises 14 residues. V lost 0 bases, J lost 3 bases, and 9 bases lay in between.

This rearrangement joins TRBV6-4 to TRBJ2-1; D gene ambiguous. This CDR3 spans 15 amino acids. The germline V gene encodes CDR1 MRHNA and CDR2 SNTAGT. V was clipped by 1 base and J by 6 bases, with 13 bases between them. The CDR3 nucleotides are TGTGCCAGCAGTGACTGGTCTAAAGATCTCAATGAGCAGTTCTTC. Translation: CASSDWSKDLNEQFF.

This clone was observed a few times. V is TRBV5-1 and J is TRBJ2-5; 8 bases align to TRBD2. The germline V gene has CDR1 SGHRS and CDR2 YFSETQ. V shed 5 bases and J 1 base; nucleotides not matched to a gene: 4. This CDR3 region has 14 residues. The CDR3 here is CASRPRGGQETQYF. The CDR3 region has the DNA TGCGCCAGCAGACCCCGGGGGGGCCAAGAGACCCAGTACTTC.

The chain links TRBV30 to TRBJ1-5, with D unclear. The germline V and J ends were trimmed by 2 bases and 1 base, with 12 bases remaining between them. CDR1 is GTSNPN, CDR2 SVGIG, per germline (reference sequence). CDR3 size: 15 residues. CDR3 sequence: CAWSHPGRSNQPQHF. The CDR3 nucleotides are TGTGCCTGGAGTCACCCCGGCAGGAGCAATCAGCCCCAGCATTTT.

As to this clone: The DNA is omitted, as the CDR3 cannot be located on it reliably, and the CDR3 follows TCRdb's listing. CDR3 protein: CASSFGQGTFF. The chain has TRBV7-2 and TRBJ1-1; the table's TRBD1 call for D was not verified on the DNA. Germline V gene lookup returns CDR1 SGHTA and CDR2 FQGNSA. The CDR3 totals 11 residues, both ends included.

V usage is TRBV6-4 and J usage is TRBJ2-3; D is unresolved. Germline CDR1 MRHNA, CDR2 SNTAGT. Trimming cost V 3 bases and J 1 base, with 5 bases left between them. The CDR3 covers 13 residues. CDR3 DNA: TGTGCCAGCAGTGAAGCCGGCACAGATACGCAGTATTTT. This codes for CASSEAGTDTQYF.

The chain has TRBV7-8 and TRBJ1-2; D is unclear. CDR1 is SGHVS and CDR2 is FQNEAQ in the germline V gene. Trimming left V 5 bases short and J 2 bases short, with 9 bases between. This CDR3 spans 13 amino acids. CDR3 DNA: TGTGCCAGCAGCGCCGACATAAACTATGGCTACACCTTC. This encodes CASSADINYGYTF. Complete variable domain (other parts from reference TRBV7-8 and TRBJ1-2): GAGVSQSPRYKVAKRGQDVALRCDPISGHVSLFWYQQALGQGPEFLTYFQNEAQLDKSGLPSDRFFAERPEGSVSTLKIQRTQQEDSAVYLCASSADINYGYTFGSGTRLTVV.

This clone showed up just once. V and J are TRBV7-8 and TRBJ2-5; 9 bases agree with TRBD2. Trimming took 3 bases from V and 5 from J; bases not matched to a gene: 4. From germline, CDR1 is SGHVS and CDR2 FQNEAQ. The CDR3 has 14 residues. CDR3 DNA sequence: TGTGCCAGCAGCTTCAGCGGGAGGTCTGAGACCCAGTACTTC. Its translation is CASSFSGRSETQYF.

The chain uses TRBV28 and TRBJ2-7; 8 bases align to TRBD1. This CDR3 comprises 15 residues. V gave up 1 base and J gave up 2 bases; unmatched junction bases: 4. In germline, CDR1 is MDHEN, CDR2 SYDVKM. CDR3 amino acids: CASSLYGTGAYEQYF. As DNA, the CDR3 is TGTGCCAGCAGTTTATACGGGACAGGAGCCTACGAGCAGTACTTC. The whole variable domain, remainder taken from reference TRBV28 and TRBJ2-7, is DVKVTQSSRYLVKRTGEKVFLECVQDMDHENMFWYRQDPGLGLRLIYFSYDVKMKEKGDIPEGYSVSREKKERFSLILESASTNQTSMYLCASSLYGTGAYEQYFGPGTRLTVT.